Only a few counts were recorded for the clone carrying this T cell receptor (beta chain). The data stem from a study of control samples from healthy donors and cancer patients. The CDR3 has 12 residues. The V and J ends lost 6 bases and 3 bases respectively, with 6 bases between them. Germline V gives CDR1 SNHLY, CDR2 FYNNEI. The table came from immunoSEQ multiplex PCR; TCRdb's copy has only in-frame clones and leaves some out. The table lists around 12,000 clones, just under 95% of them singletons. The gene calls are TRBV2 and TRBJ1-5; D is unresolved. The sample consisted of PBMCs. The receptor's source is a man at least 80 years old with lung cancer. The CDR3 region has the DNA TGTGCCAGCAGACTTCACAATCAGCCCCAGCATTTT. Encoded protein: CASRLHNQPQHF.